Detailed here is one TCR beta chain. The antigen remains undetermined. Germline CDR1 is LGHNA and CDR2 is YSLEER. There are 18 residues in the CDR3. Trimming took 3 bases from V and 1 from J; bases not matched to a gene: 8. Deep sequencing aimed at 1 in 200,000 to 1 in 1 million T cells' resolution. Repertoires were generated with immunoSEQ multiplex PCR, while TCRdb's copy carries only in-frame clones and drops some. The sample lists about 130,000 clones; 75% to 85% were seen once. The sample comes from a study of cytotoxic CD8 clonotypes in ibrutinib-treated CLL. Study-wide points: Public clonotypes, an uncommon group, contracted or remained stable on treatment. Clonality increased with ibrutinib response but returned toward baseline at progression.

This receptor was taken from a human donor with chronic lymphocytic leukemia. V is TRBV4-3 and J is TRBJ2-5; 13 nucleotides line up with TRBD2. This sample comprised PBMCs, obtained after 12 months of ibrutinib treatment. CDR3 coding DNA: TGCGCCAGCAGCCAGGAGCCGGGACTAGCGGGATCCCAAGAGACCCAGTACTTC. Translated, it gives CASSQEPGLAGSQETQYF.